The sequence of this T cell receptor (beta chain) was determined in a study of T cell responses to AZD1222 COVID-19 vaccine. Overall study results and limits: Increases in Spike-specific TCR breadth and depth were seen after two AZD1222 doses.

The CDR3 totals 13 residues. CDR1 and CDR2 (germline): LNHDA, SQIVND (reference sequence). The V and J ends lost 6 bases and 0 bases respectively, with 8 bases between them. As concerns this clone: What it binds is not known.

Produced via immunoSEQ multiplex PCR; TCRdb's table is partial and in-frame only. The sample has 150,000 or so clones, approximately 91% seen once; the top ten hold 3.8%. The receptor was isolated from an adult who received the AZD1222 COVID-19 vaccine. This rearrangement joins TRBV19 to TRBJ1-1; D gene uncertain. Source: peripheral blood, taken 28 days after the second AZD1222 dose. CDR3 sequence (DNA): TGTGCCAGTAGATTATCGTTGAACACTGAAGCTTTCTTT. Translating gives CASRLSLNTEAFF.